This is a list of T cell receptor beta chains from one sample in a study of blood T cell repertoires in COVID-19. Profiled with immunoSEQ multiplex PCR; TCRdb holds only in-frame clones, not every one. The sample includes hundreds of thousands of clones, 88% of them seen just once. The sample comprised PBMCs or T cells enriched from blood (not recorded which). The receptor source for this set is a woman in her sixties or seventies in a cohort exposed to, infected with or recovered from COVID-19 (not recorded which). Each CDR3 is given with its conserved first and last residue. The D gene is left open where the match is weak. Only part of the rows carry a size: once, few, many, or a class if the clone is expanded.

size: once
V: TRBV18
J: TRBJ2-1
D: TRBD2
CDR3: CASSPGTSVNNEQFF
DNA: TGTGCCAGCTCACCCGGGACTAGCGTAAACAATGAGCAGTTCTTC

size: .
V: TRBV30
J: TRBJ1-2
D: TRBD1
CDR3: CAWARDRGEAGYTF
DNA: TGTGCCTGGGCTCGTGACAGGGGGGAAGCTGGCTACACCTTC

size: few
V: TRBV28
J: TRBJ1-5
D: TRBD1
CDR3: CASSGTGTGPQPQHF
DNA: TGTGCCAGCAGCGGAACTGGGACAGGGCCTCAGCCCCAGCATTTT

size: .
V: TRBV24-1
J: TRBJ2-5
D: .
CDR3: CATSVRESLQETQYF
DNA: TGTGCCACCAGTGTCCGGGAGAGCCTGCAAGAGACCCAGTACTTC

size: once
V: TRBV18
J: TRBJ1-2
D: TRBD1
CDR3: CASSPGQGTGGYTF
DNA: TGTGCCAGCTCACCTGGACAGGGGACGGGAGGCTACACCTTC

size: .
V: TRBV23-1
J: TRBJ2-4
D: .
CDR3: CASSQQQKVKNIQYF
DNA: TGCGCCAGCAGTCAACAACAGAAGGTCAAAAACATTCAGTACTTC

size: once
V: TRBV5-1
J: TRBJ2-2
D: .
CDR3: CASSWGGAPGAGELFF
DNA: TGCGCCAGCAGCTGGGGAGGGGCTCCAGGGGCCGGGGAGCTGTTTTTT

size: few
V: TRBV2
J: TRBJ1-2
D: .
CDR3: CASSGQLGNYGYTF
DNA: TGTGCCAGCAGTGGACAGTTAGGCAACTATGGCTACACCTTC

size: .
V: TRBV27
J: TRBJ1-2
D: .
CDR3: CASSPLPRAGGYTF
DNA: TGTGCCAGCAGCCCCCTCCCAAGGGCGGGGGGCTACACCTTC

size: .
V: TRBV27
J: TRBJ1-5
D: .
CDR3: CASSFRSNQPQHF
DNA: TGTGCCAGCAGTTTTCGGAGCAATCAGCCCCAGCATTTT

size: .
V: TRBV9
J: TRBJ1-2
D: .
CDR3: CASSPFRGGTGYTF
DNA: TGTGCCAGCAGCCCCTTCCGTGGGGGGACTGGCTACACCTTC

size: .
V: TRBV10-2
J: TRBJ1-5
D: TRBD1
CDR3: CASTGQDYSNQPQHF
DNA: TGCGCCAGCACCGGACAGGACTATAGCAATCAGCCCCAGCATTTT

size: .
V: TRBV11-2
J: TRBJ2-3
D: .
CDR3: CASSLGVVGRTDTQYF
DNA: TGTGCCAGCAGCTTAGGGGTAGTGGGCCGCACAGATACGCAGTATTTT

size: .
V: TRBV9
J: TRBJ1-1
D: .
CDR3: CASSVDAGKANTEAFF
DNA: TGTGCCAGCAGCGTAGATGCAGGGAAGGCGAACACTGAAGCTTTCTTT

size: .
V: TRBV19
J: TRBJ2-1
D: TRBD2
CDR3: CASSPIAGGINNEQFF
DNA: TGTGCCAGTAGTCCCATAGCGGGAGGGATAAACAATGAGCAGTTCTTC

size: .
V: TRBV5-1
J: TRBJ1-1
D: TRBD1
CDR3: CASSIGTAYQEGTEAFF
DNA: TGCGCCAGCAGCATTGGGACAGCATACCAGGAGGGCACTGAAGCTTTCTTT

size: .
V: TRBV7-2
J: TRBJ2-2
D: .
CDR3: CASSLKIGQINTGELFF
DNA: TGTGCCAGCAGCTTAAAGATAGGACAGATTAACACCGGGGAGCTGTTTTTT

size: few
V: TRBV7-9
J: TRBJ1-2
D: TRBD1
CDR3: CASSLNRGQGKDGYTF
DNA: TGTGCCAGCAGCTTAAACAGGGGACAGGGGAAGGATGGCTACACCTTC

size: .
V: TRBV3-1/TRBV3-2
J: TRBJ2-7
D: TRBD1
CDR3: CASSPSGTGRREQYF
DNA: TGTGCCAGCAGCCCCTCCGGGACAGGTAGACGAGAGCAGTACTTC

size: .
V: TRBV30
J: TRBJ1-2
D: .
CDR3: CAWSVRGMPGYTF
DNA: TGTGCCTGGAGTGTACGGGGGATGCCTGGCTACACCTTC

size: .
V: TRBV2
J: TRBJ2-5
D: TRBD1
CDR3: CASSSNQGAQETQYF
DNA: TGTGCCAGCAGTTCGAACCAGGGGGCTCAAGAGACCCAGTACTTC

size: .
V: TRBV25-1
J: TRBJ1-4
D: .
CDR3: CASSDLGTPQGKLFF
DNA: TGTGCCAGCAGTGACCTCGGGACCCCACAGGGAAAACTGTTTTTT

size: .
V: TRBV5-4
J: TRBJ1-2
D: .
CDR3: CASSFGQSIYGYTF
DNA: TGTGCCAGCAGCTTCGGACAGAGCATCTATGGCTACACCTTC

size: .
V: TRBV28
J: TRBJ1-4
D: .
CDR3: CASSLWSGMINEKLFF
DNA: TGTGCCAGCAGTTTATGGAGCGGGATGATTAATGAAAAACTGTTTTTT

size: .
V: TRBV11-3
J: TRBJ1-1
D: .
CDR3: CASSLQDGQATEAFF
DNA: TGTGCCAGCAGCTTACAAGACGGTCAGGCCACTGAAGCTTTCTTT

size: .
V: TRBV5-6
J: TRBJ2-7
D: TRBD1
CDR3: CASSEVGRGSGEQYF
DNA: TGTGCCAGCAGCGAGGTGGGCAGGGGGAGCGGCGAGCAGTACTTC

size: .
V: TRBV10-3
J: TRBJ2-7
D: TRBD1
CDR3: CAIRSGTGVGEQYF
DNA: TGTGCCATCAGGTCCGGGACAGGGGTTGGCGAGCAGTACTTC

size: .
V: TRBV25-1
J: TRBJ2-7
D: TRBD2
CDR3: CASSVSSGTYEQYF
DNA: TGTGCCAGCAGTGTGTCTAGCGGAACCTACGAGCAGTACTTC

size: .
V: TRBV2
J: TRBJ2-1
D: TRBD2
CDR3: CASKLAGGRENEQFF
DNA: TGTGCCAGCAAACTAGCGGGAGGGCGCGAGAATGAGCAGTTCTTC

size: few
V: TRBV19
J: TRBJ1-1
D: TRBD1
CDR3: CASSSDRGLKAFF
DNA: TGTGCCAGTAGTAGCGACAGGGGTCTAAAAGCTTTCTTT

size: .
V: TRBV18
J: TRBJ2-3
D: TRBD2
CDR3: CASSPLPGLASDTQYF
DNA: TGTGCCAGCTCACCACTTCCGGGACTAGCATCCGATACGCAGTATTTT

size: .
V: TRBV6-5
J: TRBJ1-5
D: TRBD1
CDR3: CASSHSGGTQPQHF
DNA: TGTGCCAGCAGCCATTCAGGGGGCACTCAGCCCCAGCATTTT

size: .
V: TRBV18
J: TRBJ2-7
D: .
CDR3: CASSPREDYEQYF
DNA: TGTGCCAGCTCACCGAGGGAAGACTACGAGCAGTACTTC

size: .
V: TRBV12-5
J: TRBJ2-1
D: TRBD2
CDR3: CASGLVKDGRAVNEQFF
DNA: TGTGCTAGTGGTTTGGTAAAAGACGGGAGGGCCGTCAATGAGCAGTTCTTC

size: .
V: TRBV20-1
J: TRBJ2-3
D: .
CDR3: CSASDAGTDTQYF
DNA: TGCAGTGCTAGTGACGCGGGCACAGATACGCAGTATTTT

size: .
V: TRBV18
J: TRBJ1-1
D: TRBD1
CDR3: CASSPQGANTEAFF
DNA: TGTGCCAGCTCGCCCCAGGGGGCGAACACTGAAGCTTTCTTT

size: .
V: TRBV11-3
J: TRBJ2-1
D: TRBD1
CDR3: CASSLKGATYNEQFF
DNA: TGTGCCAGCAGCTTAAAGGGGGCGACCTACAATGAGCAGTTCTTC

size: .
V: TRBV7-9
J: TRBJ2-7
D: .
CDR3: CASRPPYSGYEQYF
DNA: TGTGCCAGCAGACCCCCCTATAGCGGATACGAGCAGTACTTC

size: .
V: TRBV11-2
J: TRBJ2-3
D: .
CDR3: CASSLWGADTQYF
DNA: TGTGCCAGCAGCTTATGGGGGGCAGATACGCAGTATTTT

size: .
V: TRBV10-2
J: TRBJ1-5
D: .
CDR3: CASRQDPGPQHF
DNA: TGCGCCAGCAGACAGGACCCTGGGCCCCAGCATTTT

size: .
V: TRBV24-1
J: TRBJ2-2
D: .
CDR3: CATSDAAGVTGELFF
DNA: TGTGCCACCAGTGATGCAGCAGGGGTCACCGGGGAGCTGTTTTTT

size: .
V: TRBV5-1
J: TRBJ1-5
D: .
CDR3: CASSNSGQRNQPQHF
DNA: TGCGCCAGCAGCAACTCTGGACAGCGCAATCAGCCCCAGCATTTT

size: .
V: TRBV19
J: TRBJ1-1
D: TRBD1
CDR3: CASTPTGGTEAFF
DNA: TGTGCCAGTACCCCGACAGGGGGGACTGAAGCTTTCTTT

size: .
V: TRBV7-2
J: TRBJ1-1
D: .
CDR3: CASSMDRHTEAFF
DNA: TGTGCCAGCAGCATGGACAGACACACTGAAGCTTTCTTT

size: .
V: TRBV30
J: TRBJ2-1
D: .
CDR3: CAGRYPSSYNEQFF
DNA: TGTGCGGGGAGGTACCCGAGCTCCTACAATGAGCAGTTCTTC

size: few
V: TRBV7-2
J: TRBJ2-1
D: .
CDR3: CASSLGSQTWGEQFF
DNA: TGTGCCAGCAGCTTAGGATCTCAGACGTGGGGCGAGCAGTTCTTC

size: .
V: TRBV7-2
J: TRBJ2-7
D: TRBD1
CDR3: CASSFDRGLYEQYF
DNA: TGTGCCAGCAGCTTTGACAGGGGGCTCTACGAGCAGTACTTC

size: .
V: TRBV18
J: TRBJ2-7
D: TRBD2
CDR3: CASSPYPPSGTYEQYF
DNA: TGTGCCAGCTCACCATACCCACCGAGCGGGACTTACGAGCAGTACTTC

size: .
V: TRBV5-4
J: TRBJ2-7
D: TRBD2
CDR3: CASSSRGGGSYEQYF
DNA: TGTGCCAGCAGCTCTCGGGGGGGAGGCTCCTACGAGCAGTACTTC

size: .
V: TRBV7-6
J: TRBJ1-6
D: TRBD1
CDR3: CASSLGTGNSPLHF
DNA: TGTGCCAGCAGCCTCGGGACAGGGAATTCACCCCTCCACTTT

size: once
V: TRBV6-1
J: TRBJ2-1
D: .
CDR3: CASSELGGTANEQFF
DNA: TGTGCCAGCAGTGAGCTAGGGGGTACGGCTAATGAGCAGTTCTTC

size: .
V: TRBV19
J: TRBJ1-5
D: .
CDR3: CASSIQGEQPQHF
DNA: TGTGCCAGTAGTATCCAGGGCGAGCAGCCCCAGCATTTT